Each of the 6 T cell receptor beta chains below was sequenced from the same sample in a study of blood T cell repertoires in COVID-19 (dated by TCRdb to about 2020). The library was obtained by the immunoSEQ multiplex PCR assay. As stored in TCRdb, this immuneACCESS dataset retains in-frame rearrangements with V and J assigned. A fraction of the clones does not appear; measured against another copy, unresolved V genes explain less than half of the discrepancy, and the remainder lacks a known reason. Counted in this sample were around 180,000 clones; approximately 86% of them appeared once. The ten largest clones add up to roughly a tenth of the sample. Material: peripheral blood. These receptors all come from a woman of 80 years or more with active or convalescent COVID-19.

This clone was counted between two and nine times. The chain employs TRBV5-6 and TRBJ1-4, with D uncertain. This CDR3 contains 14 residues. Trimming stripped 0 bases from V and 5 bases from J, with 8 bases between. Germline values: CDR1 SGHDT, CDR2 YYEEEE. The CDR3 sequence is CASSLGAQNEKLFF. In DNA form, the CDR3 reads TGTGCCAGCAGCTTGGGGGCTCAAAATGAAAAACTGTTTTTT.

The CDR3 DNA follows: TGTGCCACCAGTGATTCGCTAGCGTTTTCCTACAATGAGCAGTTCTTC. It is translated as CATSDSLAFSYNEQFF. The chain joins TRBV24-1 to TRBJ2-1, with D perhaps matching TRBD2 (6 bases). The germline CDR1 and CDR2 sequences are KGHDR and SFDVKD. The length of the CDR3 is 16 residues. The V and J ends lost 2 bases and 1 base respectively, with 11 bases between them.

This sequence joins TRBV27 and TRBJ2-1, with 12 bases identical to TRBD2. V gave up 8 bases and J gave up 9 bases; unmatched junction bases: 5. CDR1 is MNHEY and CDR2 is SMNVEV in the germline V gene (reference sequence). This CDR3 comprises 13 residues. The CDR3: CASRTSGNTEQFF. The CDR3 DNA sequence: TGTGCCAGCCGGACTAGCGGGAACACTGAGCAGTTCTTC.

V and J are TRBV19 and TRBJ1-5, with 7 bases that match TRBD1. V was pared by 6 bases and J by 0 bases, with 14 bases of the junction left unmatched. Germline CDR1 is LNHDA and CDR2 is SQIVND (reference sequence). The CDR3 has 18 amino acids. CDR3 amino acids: CASSPGVGQQYSNQPQHF. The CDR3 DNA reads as TGTGCCAGTAGCCCAGGAGTGGGACAGCAATATAGCAATCAGCCCCAGCATTTT.

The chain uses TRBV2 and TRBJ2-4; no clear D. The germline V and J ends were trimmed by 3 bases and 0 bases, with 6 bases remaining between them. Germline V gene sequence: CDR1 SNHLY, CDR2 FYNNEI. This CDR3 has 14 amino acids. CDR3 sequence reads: CASSDRTAKNIQYF. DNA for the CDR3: TGTGCCAGCAGTGACAGAACAGCCAAAAACATTCAGTACTTC.

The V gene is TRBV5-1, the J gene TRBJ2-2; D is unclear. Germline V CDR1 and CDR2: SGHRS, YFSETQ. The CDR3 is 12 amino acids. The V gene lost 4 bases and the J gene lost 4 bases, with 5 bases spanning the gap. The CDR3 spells CASSHSTGELFF. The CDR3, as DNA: TGCGCCAGCAGCCACTCCACCGGGGAGCTGTTTTTT.